These 26 T cell receptor beta chains came from one sample sequenced in a study of cytomegalovirus exposure and HLA in healthy donors. PCR primers comprised 60 Vbeta and 13 Jbeta primers. Measured with immunoSEQ multiplex PCR; TCRdb has only the in-frame clones, and not every one. The sample holds approximately 85,000 clones, approximately 80% seen once. The sample consisted of PBMCs. These receptors all stem from a woman aged 45-65 years in good health and CMV-seropositive.

The chain couples TRBV18 to TRBJ1-3; TRBD1 might be the D (6 bases). The germline V and J ends were trimmed by 4 bases and 0 bases, with 7 bases remaining between them. The CDR3 sequence is 14 residues long. Per the germline V gene, CDR1 is KGHSH and CDR2 is LQKENI. In DNA form, the CDR3 reads TGTGCCAGCTCACAACAGGGCTCTGGAAACACCATATATTTT. It yields the protein CASSQQGSGNTIYF.

The rearrangement joins TRBV27 to TRBJ1-4; D unclear. Germline V gene lookup returns CDR1 MNHEY and CDR2 SMNVEV (reference sequence). The V and J ends lost 3 bases and 0 bases respectively, with 8 bases between them. The CDR3 sequence is 15 residues long. In nucleotides, the CDR3 is TGTGCCAGCAGTTTCGGGGTTTCAACTAATGAAAAACTGTTTTTT. Amino acids: CASSFGVSTNEKLFF. Full variable domain (outside the CDR3, taken from reference TRBV27 and TRBJ1-4): EAQVTQNPRYLITVTGKKLTVTCSQNMNHEYMSWYRQDPGLGLRQIYYSMNVEVTDKGDVPEGYKVSRKEKRNFPLILESPSPNQTSLYFCASSFGVSTNEKLFFGSGTQLSVL.

As DNA, the CDR3 is TGTGCCAGCAGCTTAGCACTAGATACCCAGTACTTC. Its protein is CASSLALDTQYF. The V gene is TRBV7-6, the J gene TRBJ2-5; possible D gene TRBD2, 5 bases. V was pared by 0 bases and J by 8 bases, with 7 bases between. The CDR3 has 12 amino acids. From germline, CDR1 is SGHVS and CDR2 FNYEAQ. Based on the CDR3 plus reference TRBV7-6 and TRBJ2-5, the full variable domain is GAGVSQSPRYKVTKRGQDVALRCDPISGHVSLYWYRQALGQGPEFLTYFNYEAQQDKSGLPNDRFSAERPEGSISTLTIQRTEQRDSAMYRCASSLALDTQYFGPGTRLLVL.

The V and J genes are TRBV5-1 and TRBJ2-5, with 8 nucleotides matching TRBD2. Germline CDR1 reads SGHRS; CDR2 reads YFSETQ. The CDR3 covers 14 residues. Trimming took 1 base from V and 5 from J; bases not matched to a gene: 4. CDR3 DNA sequence: TGCGCCAGCAGCTTGTCGGGGGGGGACGAGACCCAGTACTTC. The encoded protein is CASSLSGGDETQYF.

The V gene is TRBV7-9, the J gene TRBJ2-3; no firm D call. The CDR3 covers 12 residues. Trimming stripped 1 base from V and 6 bases from J, with 5 bases between. Germline V gives CDR1 SEHNR, CDR2 FQNEAQ (reference sequence). CDR3: CASSLGADTQYF. Written as DNA, the CDR3 is TGTGCCAGCAGCTTAGGTGCGGATACGCAGTATTTT.

This chain uses TRBV7-9 with TRBJ2-5, with TRBD1 identical over 9 bases. The J call is uncertain, as TRBJ2-7 better fits the DNA end. The CDR3 has 19 amino acids. Germline loops: CDR1 SEHNR, CDR2 FQNEAQ (reference sequence). The DNA for the CDR3 is TGTGCCAGCAGCTCCCGGACCGAGGAACTGACAGGGGGCTCCTACGAGCAGTACTTC. Residues: CASSSRTEELTGGSYEQYF.

The chain is built from TRBV19 and TRBJ1-4, with D unresolved. CDR1 is LNHDA, CDR2 SQIVND, per germline (reference sequence). V lost 4 bases, J lost 0 bases, and 6 bases lay in between. The CDR3 consists of 14 residues. CDR3 sequence (DNA): TGTGCCAGTAGTAAAATAGCAACTAATGAAAAACTGTTTTTT. Protein product: CASSKIATNEKLFF. The full variable domain, its missing parts supplied by reference TRBV19 and TRBJ1-4, is DGGITQSPKYLFRKEGQNVTLSCEQNLNHDAMYWYRQDPGQGLRLIYYSQIVNDFQKGDIAEGYSVSREKKESFPLTVTSAQKNPTAFYLCASSKIATNEKLFFGSGTQLSVL.

Comment on this clone: The junction and the germline gene differ at one end; a read error may be behind it. The CDR3 nucleotides read TGTGCTAGCAGCTCTAGCGCAGAAGCGGCAGATACGCAGTATTTT. Encoded protein: CASSSSAEAADTQYF. The chain combines TRBV7-7 with TRBJ2-3; tentatively, D is TRBD2 (6 bases). In germline, CDR1 is SSHAT, CDR2 FNYEAQ (reference sequence). The CDR3 extends over 15 amino acids. The full variable domain, its missing parts supplied by reference TRBV7-7 and TRBJ2-3, is GAGVSQSPRYKVTKRGQDVTLRCDPISSHATLYWYQQALGQGPEFLTYFNYEAQPDKSGLPSDRFSAERPEGSISTLTIQRTEQRDSAMYRCASSSSAEAADTQYFGPGTRLTVL.

This sequence joins TRBV25-1 and TRBJ1-6, with a weak D call TRBD1 (5 bases). V lost 8 bases to trimming and J lost 7 bases, with 9 bases between them. Germline V gives CDR1 MGHDK, CDR2 SYGVNS. The CDR3 totals 12 residues. This chain's CDR3 is CASQQVNSPLHF. For the CDR3, the DNA is TGTGCCAGCCAACAGGTCAATTCACCCCTCCACTTT. The full variable domain, rest sourced from reference TRBV25-1 and TRBJ1-6, is EADIYQTPRYLVIGTGKKITLECSQTMGHDKMYWYQQDPGMELHLIHYSYGVNSTEKGDLSSESTVSRIRTEHFPLTLESARPSHTSQYLCASQQVNSPLHFGNGTRLTVT.

As DNA, the CDR3 is TGTGCCAGCAGCGCAGACCCCAGGAGGGCGGGAGAGCAGTACGTC. This encodes CASSADPRRAGEQYV. The chain is built from TRBV9 and TRBJ2-7; D perhaps matches TRBD2 (6 bases). The CDR3 length is 15 residues. The V gene lost 3 bases and the J gene lost 7 bases, with 20 bases spanning the gap. Germline V gives CDR1 SGDLS, CDR2 YYNGEE.

J is TRBJ2-7 and V is TRBV30; D gene unclear. Trimming pared 1 base from V and 5 bases from J, leaving 9 bases between. From germline, CDR1 is GTSNPN and CDR2 SVGIG (reference sequence). This CDR3 spans 12 amino acids. The chain's CDR3 is CAWSATVHEQYF. The CDR3 bases are TGTGCCTGGAGTGCCACAGTCCACGAGCAGTACTTC.

The chain joins TRBV2 to TRBJ2-1, with 10 bases fitting TRBD1. With 0 bases clipped from V and 7 bases from J, the junction kept 9 bases outside the gene matches. In germline, CDR1 is SNHLY, CDR2 FYNNEI. The CDR3 is 17 residues long. The CDR3 nucleotides are TGTGCCAGCAGTGAAGCGGTAGGACAGGGGGTTTATAATGAGCAGTTCTTC. This codes for CASSEAVGQGVYNEQFF.

CDR3 loop: CASSSGQGTGNTIYF. As DNA, the CDR3 is TGTGCCAGCAGCTCGGGACAGGGGACAGGAAACACCATATATTTT. V usage is TRBV9 and J usage is TRBJ1-3, with 10 bases identical to TRBD1. The CDR3 covers 15 residues. The V and J ends lost 4 bases and 4 bases, in that order; junction bases with no gene match: 5. Germline-derived CDR1 and CDR2 are SGDLS and YYNGEE.

The chain couples TRBV5-6 to TRBJ1-4, with D maybe TRBD1 (5 bases). The length of the CDR3 is 14 residues. Germline values: CDR1 SGHDT, CDR2 YYEEEE. The germline V and J ends were trimmed by 2 bases and 7 bases, with 12 bases remaining between them. The CDR3 loop is CASSLQAWGEKLFF. Written as DNA, the CDR3 is TGTGCCAGCAGCTTACAGGCCTGGGGTGAAAAACTGTTTTTT.

A single count supports this clone. The gene calls are TRBV4-2 and TRBJ1-2, with TRBD1 identical over 7 bases. This CDR3 is built from 15 residues. Germline assignment: CDR1 LGHNA and CDR2 YNFKEQ. V trimming: 2 bases; J trimming: 7 bases; junction bases outside the gene matches: 10. The DNA of the CDR3 is TGTGCCAGCAGCCAAACAGACAGGGATTTGGGTGGCTACACCTTC. Its protein product is CASSQTDRDLGGYTF.

On this clone: Mismatch with germline at one junction end may stem from a read error. The rearrangement links TRBV7-9 to TRBJ2-7; maybe TRBD1 (6 bases). Germline lookup yields CDR1 SEHNR and CDR2 FQNEAQ (reference sequence). The CDR3 extends over 13 amino acids. In DNA form, the CDR3 reads TGTTCCAGCAGCCCGGGACACCCCTACGAGCAGTACTTC. It yields the protein CSSSPGHPYEQYF.

This clone was found a few times. V usage is TRBV11-2 and J usage is TRBJ2-7, with D possibly matching TRBD2 (5 bases). CDR1 and CDR2 from the germline V gene are SGHAT and FQNNGV. Trimming pared 5 bases from V and 4 bases from J, leaving 21 bases between. The CDR3 runs to 16 residues. This chain's CDR3 is CASSAGVGRVSYEQYV. The DNA of the CDR3 is TGTGCCAGCAGCGCTGGGGTGGGGAGAGTCTCGTACGAGCAGTACGTC.

The chain carries TRBV9 and TRBJ2-5; 11 positions match TRBD2. The J call may be mistaken, given a closer DNA end match to TRBJ2-7. The CDR3 runs 18 residues. Germline CDR1 and CDR2: SGDLS and YYNGEE. CDR3 amino acids: CASSVAPSLAGAYYEQYF. CDR3 coding DNA: TGTGCCAGCAGCGTAGCTCCCTCACTAGCGGGGGCCTACTACGAGCAGTACTTC.

This clone was counted a few times. This chain joins TRBV4-1 and TRBJ2-4; a weak D match, TRBD1 (5 bases). The V end was cut by 5 bases, the J end by 8 bases, with 13 bases between. Germline lookup yields CDR1 MGHRA and CDR2 YSYEKL. The CDR3 is 13 amino acids. The CDR3 region is CASSRVEGDIQYF. CDR3 sequence (DNA): TGCGCCAGCAGCAGGGTTGAAGGGGACATTCAGTACTTC.

The chain employs TRBV27 and TRBJ2-1; D may be TRBD1 (5 bases). CDR1 and CDR2 (germline): MNHEY, SMNVEV (reference sequence). Trimming shortened V by 4 bases and J by 7 bases, and 20 bases separated the two germline ends. This CDR3 is 16 amino acids long. CDR3 amino acids: CASSYPAGPRGNEQFF. The CDR3 DNA sequence: TGTGCCAGCAGTTACCCCGCCGGGCCAAGGGGTAATGAGCAGTTCTTC.

DNA for the CDR3: TGTGCCAGCAAGGCAGGACAGGGAAGGGGCTACGGCTACACCTTC. This translates into CASKAGQGRGYGYTF. This chain links TRBV6-1 with TRBJ1-2; 8 nucleotides match TRBD1. Trimming at V came to 7 bases and at J to 8 bases, leaving 15 bases not matched to a gene. From germline, CDR1 is MNHNS and CDR2 SASEGT. The CDR3 is made up of 15 amino acids.

Only a few counts were recorded for this clone. The V gene is TRBV5-1, the J gene TRBJ2-3; 7 nucleotides agree with TRBD1. CDR1 SGHRS and CDR2 YFSETQ come from the germline V gene. Trimming at V came to 0 bases and at J to 0 bases, leaving 4 bases not matched to a gene. CDR3 size: 16 residues. CDR3: CASSLGQGWSTDTQYF. In DNA form, the CDR3 reads TGCGCCAGCAGCTTGGGACAGGGATGGAGCACAGATACGCAGTATTTT. The variable domain in full, completed from reference TRBV5-1 and TRBJ2-3, reads KAGVTQTPRYLIKTRGQQVTLSCSPISGHRSVSWYQQTPGQGLQFLFEYFSETQRNKGNFPGRFSGRQFSNSRSEMNVSTLELGDSALYLCASSLGQGWSTDTQYFGPGTRLTVL.

This chain's CDR3 is CASRSSPRTNEKLFF. Written as DNA, the CDR3 is TGTGCCAGTAGGAGCAGCCCTAGAACTAATGAAAAACTGTTTTTT. V gene TRBV19 combines with J gene TRBJ1-4; D is unclear. The CDR3 sequence is 15 residues long. The V end lost 6 bases, the J end lost 1 base, and 12 bases lay between the germline ends. The germline CDR1 and CDR2 sequences are LNHDA and SQIVND (reference sequence).

The gene calls are TRBV27 and TRBJ2-2; D ambiguous. CDR1 and CDR2 from the germline V gene are MNHEY and SMNVEV (reference sequence). Trimming left V 1 base short and J 6 bases short, with 12 bases between. This CDR3 region has 15 residues. The DNA of the CDR3 is TGTGCCAGCAGTTTATTGAACGCGCTGCCCGGGGAGCTGTTTTTT. As protein: CASSLLNALPGELFF.

This chain links TRBV19 with TRBJ2-1, with a possible D match to TRBD2 (5 bases). The V gene lost 4 bases and the J gene lost 16 bases, with 23 bases spanning the gap. This CDR3 is 14 amino acids long. Germline V gene data show CDR1 as LNHDA and CDR2 as SQIVND (reference sequence). CDR3 DNA: TGTGCCAGTAGTAGGGGTGAATCGAGGTTGGGAGAATTCTTC. This codes for CASSRGESRLGEFF.

The chain uses TRBV25-1 and TRBJ2-6, with 7 bases aligning to TRBD1. Per the germline V gene, CDR1 is MGHDK and CDR2 is SYGVNS. This CDR3 spans 16 amino acids. Germline trimming cut 6 bases from V and 0 bases from J; bases unmatched to any gene: 5. CDR3 region: CASRETGISGANVLTF. The DNA for the CDR3 is TGTGCCAGCAGGGAGACAGGGATCTCTGGGGCCAACGTCCTGACTTTC.